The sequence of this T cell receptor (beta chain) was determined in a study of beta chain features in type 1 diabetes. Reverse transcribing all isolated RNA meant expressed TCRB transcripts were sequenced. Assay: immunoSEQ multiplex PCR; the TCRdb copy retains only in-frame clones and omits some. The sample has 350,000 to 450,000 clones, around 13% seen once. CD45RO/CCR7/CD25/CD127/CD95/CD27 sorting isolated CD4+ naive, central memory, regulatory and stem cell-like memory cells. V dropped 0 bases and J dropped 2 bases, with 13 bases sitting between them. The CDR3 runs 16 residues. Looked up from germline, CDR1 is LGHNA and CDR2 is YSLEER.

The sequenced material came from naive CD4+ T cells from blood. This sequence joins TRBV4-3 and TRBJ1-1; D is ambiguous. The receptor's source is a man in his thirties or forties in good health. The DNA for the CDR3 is TGCGCCAGCAGCCAAGATGGAATCGGAGGAAACACTGAAGCTTTCTTT. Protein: CASSQDGIGGNTEAFF.